The 14 T cell receptor beta chains listed next were all sequenced from one sample in a study of T cell repertoires in cytomegalovirus infection. TCRdb re-analysed the reads in MiXCR, keeping a single row per CDR3 protein. The table has approximately 150,000 distinct CDR3 sequences, under 8.5% seen once. What was sequenced was PBMCs. The origin of the receptors is a human donor in good health (CMV status not recorded). Some clones in this sample may be carry-over from other donors' samples.

This clonotype was picked up many times. This chain uses TRBV7-9 with TRBJ2-5, with TRBD1 matching over 9 bases. Germline loops: CDR1 SEHNR, CDR2 FQNEAQ (reference sequence). This CDR3 has 16 amino acids. Trimming cost V 5 bases and J 4 bases; bases outside gene matches: 11. Here the CDR3 reads CASSPPSDRGAETQYF. The CDR3 bases are TGTGCCAGCAGCCCTCCCTCGGACAGGGGAGCAGAGACCCAGTACTTC. The full variable domain, completed using reference TRBV7-9 and TRBJ2-5, is DTGVSQNPRHKITKRGQNVTFRCDPISEHNRLYWYRQTLGQGPEFLTYFQNEAQLEKSRLLSDRFSAERPKGSFSTLEIQRTEQGDSAMYLCASSPPSDRGAETQYFGPGTRLLVL.

This clonotype has at least ten counts. The rearrangement joins TRBV19 to TRBJ1-5; D unclear. Per germline, CDR1 LNHDA and CDR2 SQIVND (reference sequence). The CDR3 contains 14 residues. V dropped 2 bases and J dropped 4 bases, with 9 bases sitting between them. This chain's CDR3 is CASSIRQPNQPQHF. The CDR3 DNA reads TGTGCCAGTAGTATACGGCAGCCGAATCAGCCCCAGCATTTT.

This clonotype has a count of ten or more. This chain joins TRBV7-2 and TRBJ1-2, with 7 bases matching TRBD1. J gave up 7 bases and V 5 bases, and 13 bases lay outside the gene matches. The CDR3 covers 15 residues. The germline gives CDR1 SGHTA, CDR2 FQGNSA. CDR3 sequence (DNA): TGTGCCAGCAGCAACCGACAGGGCTGGGGTGGTGGCTACACCTTC. Its protein is CASSNRQGWGGGYTF.

This clonotype has at least ten counts. This sequence joins TRBV6-1 and TRBJ2-2; D possibly uses TRBD1 or TRBD2 (5 bases each). Germline V lookup: CDR1 MNHNS, CDR2 SASEGT. This CDR3 has 11 residues. V was pared by 11 bases and J by 1 base, with 5 bases between. Written as DNA, the CDR3 is TGTGCCGGGGGGAACACCGGGGAGCTGTTTTTT. Amino acid sequence: CAGGNTGELFF.

This clonotype was recorded at least ten times. The chain employs TRBV4-3 and TRBJ2-1, with D possibly TRBD2 on 6 matching bases. The CDR3 is 18 amino acids. V shed 0 bases and J shed 8 bases, with 23 bases lying between them. Germline lookup yields CDR1 LGHNA and CDR2 YSLEER. CDR3 amino acids: CASSQEIAGGTRGYEQFF. In nucleotides, the CDR3 is TGCGCCAGCAGCCAAGAGATTGCCGGGGGTACCCGAGGGTATGAGCAGTTCTTC.

In regard to this clonotype: A single base separates this from a much larger clone, so it may be a read error. The chain uses TRBV5-1 and TRBJ2-7; possible D gene TRBD2, 5 bases. Germline CDR1 reads SGHRS; CDR2 reads YFSETQ. Deletions cut 7 bases from V and 1 base from J, with 15 bases between. The CDR3 consists of 14 residues. The CDR3 spells CASRLSGESYEQYF. The CDR3 DNA follows: TGCGCCAGCCGTCTTTCCGGGGAGTCCTACGAGCAGTACTTC. The full variable domain, with the rest looked up from reference TRBV5-1 and TRBJ2-7, is KAGVTQTPRYLIKTRGQQVTLSCSPISGHRSVSWYQQTPGQGLQFLFEYFSETQRNKGNFPGRFSGRQFSNSRSEMNVSTLELGDSALYLCASRLSGESYEQYFGPGTRLTVT.

This clonotype was counted many times. Here the CDR3 DNA reads TGTGCCAGCAGTTTGGACGGCAGCTATAATTCACCCCTCCACTTT. It translates to CASSLDGSYNSPLHF. The chain combines TRBV28 with TRBJ1-6; D is unresolved. The V end lost 3 bases, the J end lost 3 bases, and 9 bases lay between the germline ends. The CDR3 runs to 15 residues. The V gene's germline CDR1 is MDHEN and CDR2 SYDVKM.

This clonotype was detected many times. The chain uses TRBV19 and TRBJ1-5, with D maybe TRBD1 (5 bases). There are 16 residues in the CDR3. Germline V gene data show CDR1 as LNHDA and CDR2 as SQIVND (reference sequence). V shed 7 bases and J shed 2 bases, with 18 bases lying between them. Here the CDR3 reads CASTSGVGLGNQPQHF. The CDR3 bases are TGTGCCAGTACCTCGGGGGTGGGTCTGGGCAATCAGCCCCAGCATTTT.

This clonotype was observed at least ten times. The rearrangement uses TRBV7-9 and TRBJ1-2, with D possibly TRBD1 on 6 matching bases. This CDR3 comprises 17 residues. The V gene's germline CDR1 is SEHNR and CDR2 FQNEAQ (reference sequence). V lost 2 bases and J lost 2, with 18 bases in between. In DNA form, the CDR3 reads TGTGCCAGCAGCTTACGGACGTCCGGACAGAGCAACTATGGCTACACCTTC. This sequence encodes CASSLRTSGQSNYGYTF.

This chain links TRBV20-1 with TRBJ1-2; D is perhaps TRBD1 (6 bases). Germline loops: CDR1 DFQATT, CDR2 SNEGSKA (reference sequence). The CDR3 is made up of 14 amino acids. The V end was cut by 3 bases, the J end by 4 bases, with 15 bases between. The DNA for the CDR3 is TGCAGTGCTAGGTCTCCTCGGGACATCTATGGCTACACCTTC. This codes for CSARSPRDIYGYTF.

This clonotype was seen ten or more times. V is TRBV7-2 and J is TRBJ2-6; maybe TRBD1 (5 bases). This CDR3 is 16 amino acids long. The ends were cut back, 5 bases at V and 0 bases at J, with 11 bases in the middle. Germline loops: CDR1 SGHTA, CDR2 FQGNSA. CDR3 sequence: CASSIGHLSGANVLTF. DNA of the CDR3: TGTGCCAGCAGCATCGGACACCTCTCTGGGGCCAACGTCCTGACTTTC. The whole variable domain, filled in from reference TRBV7-2 and TRBJ2-6, reads GAGVSQSPSNKVTEKGKDVELRCDPISGHTALYWYRQSLGQGLEFLIYFQGNSAPDKSGLPSDRFSAERTGGSVSTLTIQRTQQEDSAVYLCASSIGHLSGANVLTFGAGSRLTVL.

This clonotype was observed at least ten times. The CDR3 protein is CASSEYRDSPLHF. The DNA for the CDR3 is TGTGCCAGCAGCGAATACAGGGATTCACCCCTCCACTTT. This sequence joins TRBV7-2 and TRBJ1-6; perhaps TRBD1 as D (6 bases). The germline CDR1 and CDR2 sequences are SGHTA and FQGNSA. The CDR3 extends over 13 amino acids. V was trimmed by 5 bases and J by 8 bases, leaving 10 bases between them. The full variable domain, its missing parts supplied by reference TRBV7-2 and TRBJ1-6, is GAGVSQSPSNKVTEKGKDVELRCDPISGHTALYWYRQSLGQGLEFLIYFQGNSAPDKSGLPSDRFSAERTGGSVSTLTIQRTQQEDSAVYLCASSEYRDSPLHFGNGTRLTVT.

This clonotype showed up many times. The V gene is TRBV7-3, the J gene TRBJ2-2; the D is unclear. This CDR3 spans 15 amino acids. Trimming took off 10 bases at V and 3 bases at J, with 18 bases between the two ends. Germline V gene data show CDR1 as SGHTA and CDR2 as FQGTGA. CDR3 nucleotide sequence: TGTGCCATCCCCCCGACCCAGTCGGACACCGGGGAGCTGTTTTTT. Protein product: CAIPPTQSDTGELFF.

This clonotype was counted ten times or more. V and J are TRBV28 and TRBJ2-6; D is ambiguous. The germline V and J ends were trimmed by 2 bases and 0 bases, with 5 bases remaining between them. CDR1 and CDR2 from the germline V gene are MDHEN and SYDVKM. This CDR3 comprises 15 residues. The CDR3 sequence: CASSLTRSGANVLTF. As DNA, the CDR3 is TGTGCCAGCAGTTTAACCCGCTCTGGGGCCAACGTCCTGACTTTC. Full variable domain (rest looked up from reference TRBV28 and TRBJ2-6): DVKVTQSSRYLVKRTGEKVFLECVQDMDHENMFWYRQDPGLGLRLIYFSYDVKMKEKGDIPEGYSVSREKKERFSLILESASTNQTSMYLCASSLTRSGANVLTFGAGSRLTVL.